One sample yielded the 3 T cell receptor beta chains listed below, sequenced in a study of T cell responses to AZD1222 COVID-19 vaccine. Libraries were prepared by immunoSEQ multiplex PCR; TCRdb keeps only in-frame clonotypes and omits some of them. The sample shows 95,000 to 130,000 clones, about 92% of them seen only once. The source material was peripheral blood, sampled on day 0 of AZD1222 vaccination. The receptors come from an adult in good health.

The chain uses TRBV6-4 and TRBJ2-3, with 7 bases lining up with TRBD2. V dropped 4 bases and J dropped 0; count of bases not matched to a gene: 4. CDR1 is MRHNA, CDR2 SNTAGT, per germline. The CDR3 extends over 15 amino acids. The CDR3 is CASSASSGSTDTQYF. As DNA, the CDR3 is TGTGCCAGCAGTGCTTCTAGCGGTAGCACAGATACGCAGTATTTT.

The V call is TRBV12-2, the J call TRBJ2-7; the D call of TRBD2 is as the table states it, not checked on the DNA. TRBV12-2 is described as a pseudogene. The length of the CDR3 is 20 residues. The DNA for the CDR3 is TGTGCAAGTCGCAACGGGATTGGGTTGGCTAGCGGGACGCTACCCTACGAGCAGTACTTC. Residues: CASRNGIGLASGTLPYEQYF.

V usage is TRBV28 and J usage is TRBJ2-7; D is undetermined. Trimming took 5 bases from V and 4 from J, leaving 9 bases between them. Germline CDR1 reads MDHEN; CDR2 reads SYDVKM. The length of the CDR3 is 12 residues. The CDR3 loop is CASSGPGYEQYF. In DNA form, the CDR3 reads TGTGCCAGCAGTGGGCCGGGTTACGAGCAGTACTTC.